This TCR delta chain was captured in a study of gamma-delta chains in newborns, infants, children. As for this clone: At the DNA level, this CDR3 is encoded by other sequences in the same sample as well.

Looked up from germline, CDR1 is TSWWSYY and CDR2 is QGS. V lost 1 base to trimming and J lost 0 bases; unmatched junction nucleotides: 36. The CDR3 is made up of 27 amino acids. TCRdb reprocessed the reads using CATT. The sample has about 4,000 delta-chain clones, less than 45% seen once. The chain recombines TRDV1 with TRDJ1; 9 bases are shared with TRDD2. The origin of this receptor is a child who received the measles vaccine. Sequenced sample: blood. The CDR3 DNA reads TGTGCTCTTGGGGAACGGGTTGGGACCTTCCTACGCGAGCTTACCCTTTGGGGAATGGAGTACACCGATAAACTCATCTTT. This codes for CALGERVGTFLRELTLWGMEYTDKLIF.